This TCR beta chain derives from a study of blood T cell repertoires in COVID-19. Trimming took off 2 bases at V and 8 bases at J, with 13 bases between the two ends. Germline lookup yields CDR1 MNHEY and CDR2 SMNVEV (reference sequence). The CDR3 loop spans 14 amino acids. Using immunoSEQ multiplex PCR, the repertoire was profiled, and TCRdb retains in-frame clones only, with some absent. Among more than 75,000 clones listed, over 65% were seen once. This TCR was recovered from a human donor in a cohort sampled during active COVID-19. Sequencing was done on a sample of peripheral blood. The chain combines TRBV27 with TRBJ1-3; D unclear. The chain's CDR3 is CASSLPPKRDTIYF. CDR3 bases: TGTGCCAGCAGTTTACCCCCGAAGCGGGACACCATATATTTT.